Following are 20 T cell receptor beta chains from one sample sequenced in a study of cytomegalovirus exposure and HLA in healthy donors. Use of 60 Vbeta and 13 Jbeta primers characterized the PCR. Profiling relied on immunoSEQ multiplex PCR, and the TCRdb table lists in-frame clones only, not all of them. The sample has under 200,000 clones, around 76% seen once. Sequences were obtained from PBMCs. These receptors were collected from a young woman in good health and CMV-seropositive.

The chain has TRBV9 and TRBJ1-2; no definite D call. V was trimmed by 6 bases and J by 1 base, leaving 13 bases between them. The V gene's germline CDR1 is SGDLS and CDR2 YYNGEE. This CDR3 has 14 residues. CDR3 bases: TGTGCCAGCACCCAAGTTGGGAGTAACTATGGCTACACCTTC. It yields the protein CASTQVGSNYGYTF. Combining the CDR3 with reference TRBV9 and TRBJ1-2 gives the whole variable domain DSGVTQTPKHLITATGQRVTLRCSPRSGDLSVYWYQQSLDQGLQFLIQYYNGEERAKGNILERFSAQQFPDLHSELNLSSLELGDSALYFCASTQVGSNYGYTFGSGTRLTVV.

The chain employs TRBV29-1 and TRBJ2-7, with 9 bases fitting TRBD1. V trimming: 7 bases; J trimming: 7 bases; junction bases outside the gene matches: 11. The CDR3 sequence is 13 residues long. Germline loops: CDR1 SQVTM, CDR2 ANQGSEA. Here the CDR3 reads CSAWVGQGREQYF. The CDR3 DNA reads TGCAGCGCCTGGGTGGGACAGGGAAGGGAGCAGTACTTC.

The rearrangement uses TRBV7-2 and TRBJ2-1; 7 bases agree with TRBD2. Germline-derived CDR1 and CDR2 are SGHTA and FQGNSA. This CDR3 is built from 15 residues. Trimming at V came to 1 base and at J to 3 bases, leaving 3 bases not matched to a gene. CDR3 in DNA: TGTGCCAGCAGCTTAGGGACTAGACTCTACAATGAGCAGTTCTTC. Translated: CASSLGTRLYNEQFF.

This chain links TRBV28 with TRBJ1-2, with 8 bases identical to TRBD1. The CDR3 consists of 12 residues. V lost 8 bases to trimming and J lost 8 bases; unmatched junction nucleotides: 7. CDR1 and CDR2 (germline): MDHEN, SYDVKM. CDR3 loop: CASVRGPGGYTF. Here the CDR3 DNA reads TGTGCCAGCGTCAGGGGGCCAGGAGGCTACACCTTC.

The V gene is TRBV9, the J gene TRBJ2-1; D call uncertain. The V end was cut by 0 bases, the J end by 3 bases, with 13 bases between. Germline assignment: CDR1 SGDLS and CDR2 YYNGEE. The CDR3 runs 16 residues. CDR3 sequence: CASSVGPDSSYNEQFF. CDR3 sequence (DNA): TGTGCCAGCAGCGTAGGCCCAGACTCTAGCTACAATGAGCAGTTCTTC.

Worth noting for this clone: Other DNA sequences within the sample encode an identical CDR3. The chain recombines TRBV29-1 with TRBJ1-3; possibly TRBD1 for D (5 bases). With 3 bases removed from V and 2 bases from J, the gap between germline ends came to 8 bases. This CDR3 contains 13 residues. The V gene's germline CDR1 is SQVTM and CDR2 ANQGSEA. The CDR3 nucleotides read TGCAGCGTTGAGGAACAGGCTGGAAACACCATATATTTT. Protein sequence: CSVEEQAGNTIYF.

The sample holds a few counts of this clone. J is TRBJ2-2 and V is TRBV27; 11 nucleotides align to TRBD2. Unmatched junction bases numbered 13, after V lost 5 bases and J lost 5 bases. The CDR3 runs 18 residues. Germline CDR1 and CDR2: MNHEY and SMNVEV (reference sequence). CDR3 residues: CASSPGLAETVRTGELFF. As DNA, the CDR3 is TGTGCCAGCAGTCCGGGACTAGCGGAAACAGTGAGAACCGGGGAGCTGTTTTTT.

This clone was seen only a few times. The rearrangement joins TRBV27 to TRBJ1-1; TRBD1 aligns across 8 bases. Germline lookup yields CDR1 MNHEY and CDR2 SMNVEV (reference sequence). The CDR3 runs 12 residues. With V trimmed by 4 bases and J by 7 bases, 2 bases remained unmatched. The CDR3 loop is CASSSRGREAFF. CDR3 nucleotide sequence: TGTGCCAGCAGTTCCAGGGGGCGTGAAGCTTTCTTT.

The chain couples TRBV7-8 to TRBJ1-2; 10 bases are a match to TRBD1. The CDR3 runs 15 residues. With 4 bases clipped from V and 5 bases from J, the junction kept 7 bases outside the gene matches. Germline V gives CDR1 SGHVS, CDR2 FQNEAQ. The CDR3 DNA reads TGTGCCAGCAGCTCGACAGGGGGCGAGGTATATGGCTACACCTTC. Its protein is CASSSTGGEVYGYTF.

The gene calls are TRBV11-3 and TRBJ2-1; 9 bases fit TRBD2. CDR1 and CDR2 from the germline V gene are SGHNT and YENEEA. CDR3 length: 16 residues. Trimming cost V 0 bases and J 7 bases; bases outside gene matches: 7. The CDR3 DNA follows: TGTGCCAGCAGCTTAGACGGCGGGGGGGGAGATAATGAGCAGTTCTTC. Its translation is CASSLDGGGGDNEQFF.

This rearrangement joins TRBV2 to TRBJ2-3; TRBD1 might be the D (5 bases). From germline, CDR1 is SNHLY and CDR2 FYNNEI. This CDR3 spans 14 amino acids. V was cut by 4 bases and J by 6 bases, with 14 bases left in between. CDR3 bases: TGTGCCAGCAGTGTGCAGGGTGATTCTGATACGCAGTATTTT. Encoded protein: CASSVQGDSDTQYF. Variable domain in full (rest from reference TRBV2 and TRBJ2-3): EPEVTQTPSHQVTQMGQEVILRCVPISNHLYFYWYRQILGQKVEFLVSFYNNEISEKSEIFDDQFSVERPDGSNFTLKIRSTKLEDSAMYFCASSVQGDSDTQYFGPGTRLTVL.

V gene TRBV5-4 combines with J gene TRBJ2-7; 7 positions match TRBD1. There are 13 residues in the CDR3. Germline V gene data show CDR1 as SGHNT and CDR2 as YYREEE (reference sequence). The trim removed 3 bases at V and 4 bases at J, leaving 4 bases unmatched. CDR3 bases: TGTGCCAGCAGCTCAGGGGGTTGGTACGAGCAGTACTTC. Translating it yields CASSSGGWYEQYF. Full variable domain (outside the CDR3, taken from reference TRBV5-4 and TRBJ2-7): ETGVTQSPTHLIKTRGQQVTLRCSSQSGHNTVSWYQQALGQGPQFIFQYYREEENGRGNFPPRFSGLQFPNYSSELNVNALELDDSALYLCASSSGGWYEQYFGPGTRLTVT.

The CDR3 DNA is TGTGCCAGCAGTTCCTTCCCCGCACGGGACCTCCACTTT. Translated: CASSSFPARDLHF. The V call is TRBV6-5, the J call TRBJ1-6, with no clear D. Germline values: CDR1 MNHEY, CDR2 SVGAGI. This CDR3 spans 13 amino acids. V was clipped by 4 bases and J by 15 bases, with 16 bases between them.

The J gene is TRBJ1-6, the V gene TRBV5-1; D possibly corresponds to TRBD1 (5 bases). Germline V CDR1 and CDR2: SGHRS, YFSETQ. The CDR3 totals 18 residues. V was pared by 3 bases and J by 7 bases, with 23 bases between. CDR3 nucleotide sequence: TGCGCCAGCAGCTGGGGGGTTCCCGGGGCCAATCGGAATTCACCCCTCCACTTT. It yields the protein CASSWGVPGANRNSPLHF.

The count of this clone is one. The V call is TRBV4-3, the J call TRBJ2-1; a possible D gene is TRBD1 (5 bases). CDR1 is LGHNA, CDR2 YSLEER, per germline. V gave up 4 bases and J gave up 9 bases, with 19 bases separating them. This CDR3 is 15 amino acids long. The CDR3 loop is CASSPTSGIAAEQFF. In DNA form, the CDR3 reads TGCGCCAGCAGCCCAACCTCAGGGATAGCCGCTGAGCAGTTCTTC.

Of note for this clone: Because the CDR3 is missing its conserved closing phenylalanine or tryptophan, this is likely a read error. The chain is built from TRBV6-1 and TRBJ2-7, with 11 bases lining up with TRBD2. The CDR3 length is 16 residues. Germline CDR1 and CDR2: MNHNS and SASEGT. J was trimmed by 3 bases and V by 0 bases; bases with no gene match: 4. CDR3 DNA: TGTGCCAGCAGTGAAGCCAGACTAGCGGGAAACTACGAGCAGTACCTC. Protein sequence: CASSEARLAGNYEQYL.

The chain is built from TRBV6-5 and TRBJ2-1, with D possibly matching TRBD2 (5 bases). The CDR3 runs 13 residues. Trimming took off 10 bases at V and 6 bases at J, with 16 bases between the two ends. CDR1 and CDR2 from the germline V gene are MNHEY and SVGAGI. The CDR3 DNA reads TGTGCCACAGCGGCGGTAATCGGCAATGAGCAGTTCTTC. It specifies CATAAVIGNEQFF.

The rearrangement links TRBV7-2 to TRBJ1-2; tentatively, D is TRBD1 (6 bases). Germline values: CDR1 SGHTA, CDR2 FQGNSA. The CDR3 has 15 amino acids. Trimming removed 0 bases from V and 8 bases from J, with 16 bases in between. Written as DNA, the CDR3 is TGTGCCAGCAGCTTAGCGCGCGGGGGGCTGGAGGGCTACACCTTC. Translating gives CASSLARGGLEGYTF.

V and J are TRBV27 and TRBJ2-5; a possible D gene is TRBD2 (6 bases). Germline V CDR1 and CDR2: MNHEY, SMNVEV (reference sequence). The CDR3 contains 14 residues. The V gene lost 3 bases and the J gene lost 2 bases, with 10 bases spanning the gap. The CDR3 spells CASSFGSGQETQYF. For the CDR3, the DNA is TGTGCCAGCAGTTTTGGGAGCGGGCAAGAGACCCAGTACTTC.

The chain links TRBV7-2 to TRBJ2-5, with 7 bases lining up with TRBD2. The CDR3 runs to 15 residues. Germline trimming cut 0 bases from V and 4 bases from J; bases unmatched to any gene: 5. Germline CDR1 and CDR2: SGHTA and FQGNSA. CDR3 in DNA: TGTGCCAGCAGCTTAGCGGGAGGGCCGGTAGAGACCCAGTACTTC. This gives the protein CASSLAGGPVETQYF.